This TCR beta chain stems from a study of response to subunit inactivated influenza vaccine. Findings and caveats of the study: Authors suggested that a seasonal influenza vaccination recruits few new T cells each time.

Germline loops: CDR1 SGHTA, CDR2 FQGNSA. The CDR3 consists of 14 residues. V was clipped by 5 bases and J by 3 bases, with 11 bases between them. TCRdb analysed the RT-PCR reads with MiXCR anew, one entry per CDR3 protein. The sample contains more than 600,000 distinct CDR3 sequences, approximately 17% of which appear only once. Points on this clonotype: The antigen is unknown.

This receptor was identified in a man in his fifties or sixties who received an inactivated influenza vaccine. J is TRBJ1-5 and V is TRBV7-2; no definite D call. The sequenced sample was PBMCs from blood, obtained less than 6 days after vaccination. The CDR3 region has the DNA TGTGCCAGCAGCCCACCGGGTTACAATCAGCCCCAGCATTTT. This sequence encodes CASSPPGYNQPQHF.